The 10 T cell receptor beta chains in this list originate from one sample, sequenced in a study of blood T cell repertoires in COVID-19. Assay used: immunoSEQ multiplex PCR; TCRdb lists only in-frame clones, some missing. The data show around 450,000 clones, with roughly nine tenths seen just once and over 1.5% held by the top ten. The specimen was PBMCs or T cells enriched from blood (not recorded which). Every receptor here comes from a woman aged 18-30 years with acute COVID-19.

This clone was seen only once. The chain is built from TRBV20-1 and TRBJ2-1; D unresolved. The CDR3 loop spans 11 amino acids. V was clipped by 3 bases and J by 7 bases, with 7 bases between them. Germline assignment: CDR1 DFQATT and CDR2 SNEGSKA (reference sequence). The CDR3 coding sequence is TGCAGTGCTAGGTACTTGAATGAGCAGTTCTTC. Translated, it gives CSARYLNEQFF.

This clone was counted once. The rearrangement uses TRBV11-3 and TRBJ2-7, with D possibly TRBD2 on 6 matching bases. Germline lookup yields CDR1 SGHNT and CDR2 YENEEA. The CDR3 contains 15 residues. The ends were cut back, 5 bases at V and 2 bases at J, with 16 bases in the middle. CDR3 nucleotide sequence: TGTGCCAGCAGCGCGGGGACTGGGGAGGCCTACGAGCAGTACTTC. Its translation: CASSAGTGEAYEQYF.

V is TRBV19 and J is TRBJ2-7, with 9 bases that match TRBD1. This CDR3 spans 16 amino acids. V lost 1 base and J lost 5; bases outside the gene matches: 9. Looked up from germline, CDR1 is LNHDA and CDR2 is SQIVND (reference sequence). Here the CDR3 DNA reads TGTGCCAGTAGTATAGCCGGGACAGGGTCTTCCAACGAGCAGTACTTC. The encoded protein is CASSIAGTGSSNEQYF.

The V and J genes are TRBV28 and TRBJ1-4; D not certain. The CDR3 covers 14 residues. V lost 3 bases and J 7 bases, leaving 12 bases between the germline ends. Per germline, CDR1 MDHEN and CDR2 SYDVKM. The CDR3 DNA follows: TGTGCCAGCAGTTTTTTGCGGGTCAGTGAAAAACTGTTTTTT. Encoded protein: CASSFLRVSEKLFF.

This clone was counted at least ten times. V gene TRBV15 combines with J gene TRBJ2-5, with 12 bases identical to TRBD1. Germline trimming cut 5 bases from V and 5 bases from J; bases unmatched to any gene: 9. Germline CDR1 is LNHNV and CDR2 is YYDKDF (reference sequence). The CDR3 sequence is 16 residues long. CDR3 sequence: CATSSASGTGGETQYF. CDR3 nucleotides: TGTGCCACCAGCTCAGCGTCCGGGACAGGGGGCGAGACCCAGTACTTC. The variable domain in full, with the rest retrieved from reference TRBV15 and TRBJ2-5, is DAMVIQNPRYQVTQFGKPVTLSCSQTLNHNVMYWYQQKSSQAPKLLFHYYDKDFNNEADTPDNFQSRRPNTSFCFLDIRSPGLGDTAMYLCATSSASGTGGETQYFGPGTRLLVL.

The CDR3 DNA follows: TGTGCCAGCAGCGACAGGACCCAAGACGGGCAGTACTTC. Protein product: CASSDRTQDGQYF. The chain joins TRBV6-5 to TRBJ2-7, with D possibly being TRBD1 (6 bases). The CDR3 has 13 amino acids. Trimming took off 6 bases at V and 9 bases at J, with 18 bases between the two ends. Germline V gene data show CDR1 as MNHEY and CDR2 as SVGAGI.

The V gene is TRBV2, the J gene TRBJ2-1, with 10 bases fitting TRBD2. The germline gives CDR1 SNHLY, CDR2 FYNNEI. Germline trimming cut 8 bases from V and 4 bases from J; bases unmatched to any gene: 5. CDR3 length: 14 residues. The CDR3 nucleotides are TGTGCCAGCTTGGCTAGCGGGAGTTACAATGAGCAGTTCTTC. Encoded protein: CASLASGSYNEQFF. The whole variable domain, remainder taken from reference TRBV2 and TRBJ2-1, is EPEVTQTPSHQVTQMGQEVILRCVPISNHLYFYWYRQILGQKVEFLVSFYNNEISEKSEIFDDQFSVERPDGSNFTLKIRSTKLEDSAMYFCASLASGSYNEQFFGPGTRLTVL.

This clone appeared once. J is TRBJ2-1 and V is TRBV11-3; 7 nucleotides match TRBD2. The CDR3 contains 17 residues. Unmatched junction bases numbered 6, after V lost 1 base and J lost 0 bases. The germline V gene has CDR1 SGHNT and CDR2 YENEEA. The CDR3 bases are TGTGCCAGCAGCTTAGGGGGTAGCGGGTCCTCCTACAATGAGCAGTTCTTC. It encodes CASSLGGSGSSYNEQFF. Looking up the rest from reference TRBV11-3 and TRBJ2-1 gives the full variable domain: EAGVVQSPRYKIIEKKQPVAFWCNPISGHNTLYWYLQNLGQGPELLIRYENEEAVDDSQLPKDRFSAERLKGVDSTLKIQPAELGDSAVYLCASSLGGSGSSYNEQFFGPGTRLTVL.

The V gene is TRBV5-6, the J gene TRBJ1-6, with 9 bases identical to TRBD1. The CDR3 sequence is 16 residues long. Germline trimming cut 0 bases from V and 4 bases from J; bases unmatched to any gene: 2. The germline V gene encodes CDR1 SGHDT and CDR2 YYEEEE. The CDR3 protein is CASSLAGTGYNSPLHF. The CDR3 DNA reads TGTGCCAGCAGCTTGGCCGGGACAGGGTATAATTCACCCCTCCACTTT.

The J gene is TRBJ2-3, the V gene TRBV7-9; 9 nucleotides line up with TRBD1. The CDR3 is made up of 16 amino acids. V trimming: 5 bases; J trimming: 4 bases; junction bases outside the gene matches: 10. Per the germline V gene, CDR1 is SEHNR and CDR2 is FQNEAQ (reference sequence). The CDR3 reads CASSDWGGTGPDTQYF. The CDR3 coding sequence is TGTGCCAGCAGCGACTGGGGCGGGACAGGGCCAGATACGCAGTATTTT.